Listed below are T cell receptor beta chains from one sample, sequenced in a study of cytomegalovirus exposure and HLA in healthy donors. Assay: immunoSEQ multiplex PCR; the TCRdb copy retains only in-frame clones and omits some. The sample carries 200,000 or so clones, about 80% recorded once. The sequenced sample was PBMCs. These receptors were taken from a woman between 45 and 60 years old in good health and CMV-seropositive. The CDR3 runs from the conserved cysteine through the conserved F or W. D genes are given only for firm matches. Only some rows state a clone size, as once, few, many or a class for expanded clones.

clone_size	d_call	v_call	j_call	cdr3_nt	cdr3_aa
-	-	TRBV2	TRBJ2-5	TGTGCCAGCCGGAACAGACCAAACCAAGAGACCCAGTACTTC	CASRNRPNQETQYF
-	TRBD1	TRBV19	TRBJ1-4	TGTGCCAGTAGTATAGTCACAGGGGGCGCGGGTGAAAAACTGTTTTTT	CASSIVTGGAGEKLFF
-	-	TRBV5-4	TRBJ1-5	TGTGCCAGCAGCCAAGGGTCCCAGGGGCTGGGCAATCAGCCCCAGCATTTT	CASSQGSQGLGNQPQHF
-	-	TRBV12-2	TRBJ2-5	TGTGCAAGTCGTTCGCGACTAGCGGGGGCTCAAGAGACCCAGTACTTC	CASRSRLAGAQETQYF
-	-	TRBV2	TRBJ1-1	TGTGCCAGCAGTTTCCAGGGTATGACGAACACTGAAGCTTTCTTT	CASSFQGMTNTEAFF
-	-	TRBV28	TRBJ2-7	TGTGCCAGCAGTTTAGAACGGGTGGCCTACGAGCAGTACTTC	CASSLERVAYEQYF
-	-	TRBV6-5	TRBJ2-5	TGTGCCAGCAGCAGGGACCAAGAGACCCAGTACTTC	CASSRDQETQYF
few	TRBD1	TRBV7-9	TRBJ1-4	TGTGCCAGCAGCTTAGAACCGGGACAGGGTGAAAAACTGTTTTTT	CASSLEPGQGEKLFF
-	TRBD2	TRBV11-2	TRBJ2-7	TGTGCCAGCAGCCCCGGACTAGCGGCTGCCTACGAGCAGTACTTC	CASSPGLAAAYEQYF
-	TRBD1	TRBV7-9	TRBJ1-2	TGTGCCAGCAGCTTTGAGGGGGCTCATGGCTACACCTTC	CASSFEGAHGYTF
-	TRBD2	TRBV15	TRBJ2-2	TGTGCCACCAGGAACCTTGGACTAGCGGCGATATACACCGGGGAGCTGTTTTTT	CATRNLGLAAIYTGELFF
-	TRBD2	TRBV5-4	TRBJ2-5	TGTGCCAGCAGCTTCAGCGGGATGGAGACCCAGTACTTC	CASSFSGMETQYF
-	TRBD2	TRBV6-5	TRBJ2-7	TGTGCCAGCAGTCCAGTGACTAGCGGGAAGTACGAGCAGTACTTC	CASSPVTSGKYEQYF
-	-	TRBV2	TRBJ1-2	TGTGCCAGCAGCCTAAAGAGTTATGGCTACACCTTC	CASSLKSYGYTF
once	TRBD1	TRBV10-1	TRBJ2-4	TGCGCCAGCAGTGACATCGGGACAGGGGACGACTTAGCCAAAAACATTCAGTACTTC	CASSDIGTGDDLAKNIQYF
-	-	TRBV6-6	TRBJ2-2	TGTGCCAGCCATATCTCACAACTAGCAGCCGGGGAGCTGTTTTTT	CASHISQLAAGELFF
-	TRBD1	TRBV9	TRBJ2-7	TGTGCCAGCAGCGCAGGGACAGGCTACGAGCAGTACTTC	CASSAGTGYEQYF
-	-	TRBV6-1	TRBJ1-6	TGTGCCAGCAGTGAAACAGGGAGTAGTTCACCCCTCCACTTT	CASSETGSSSPLHF
-	-	TRBV5-4	TRBJ2-7	TGTGCCAGCAGCTTGGAGGGGGCCTACGAGCAGTACTTC	CASSLEGAYEQYF
-	-	TRBV11-1	TRBJ1-1	TGTGCCAGCAGCGTCGGAGGGATGAACACTGAAGCTTTCTTT	CASSVGGMNTEAFF
few	TRBD1	TRBV5-1	TRBJ1-1	TGCGCCAGCAGCTCCCAAGGACAGGGCGGTGGTGAAGCTTTCTTT	CASSSQGQGGGEAFF
-	-	TRBV6-5	TRBJ1-3	TGTGCCAGCACCGCAGCGGCGGGGGGAAACACCATATATTTT	CASTAAAGGNTIYF
few	TRBD2	TRBV6-5	TRBJ2-7	TGTGCCAGCAGTTACGGGGGACTAGCGCGGTACGAGCAGTACTTC	CASSYGGLARYEQYF
-	-	TRBV4-3	TRBJ2-7	TGCGCCAGCAGCCAAGAATGGGGCAAGTACGAGCAGTACTTC	CASSQEWGKYEQYF
-	TRBD1	TRBV28	TRBJ1-6	TGTGCCAGCACCCCGGGGACAGGGGTAAATTCACCCCTCCACTTT	CASTPGTGVNSPLHF
-	-	TRBV6-1	TRBJ2-7	TGTGCCAGCTCGGGAAGGACAGACTACGAGCAGTACTTC	CASSGRTDYEQYF
-	TRBD1	TRBV9	TRBJ1-1	TGTGCCAGCAGCGTTGGACAGGGGGGTTGGGACACTGAAGCTTTCTTT	CASSVGQGGWDTEAFF
-	-	TRBV4-2	TRBJ2-3	TGTGCCAGCAGCCGCCGGGGAGAAGGCACAGATACGCAGTATTTT	CASSRRGEGTDTQYF
-	-	TRBV27	TRBJ2-3	TGTGCCAGCAGCGTACAGGGATTCTCAGATACGCAGTATTTT	CASSVQGFSDTQYF
-	TRBD1	TRBV6-5	TRBJ1-5	TGTGCCAGCAGTTCTGGGACAGGGTTTAGTCAGCCCCAGCATTTT	CASSSGTGFSQPQHF
-	-	TRBV5-4	TRBJ1-2	TGTGCCAGCAGCTCCCCGGGGGGGGATGGCTACACCTTC	CASSSPGGDGYTF
-	TRBD2	TRBV2	TRBJ2-3	TGTGCCAGCAGGAGACTAGCGGGGGGTTCCGATACGCAGTATTTT	CASRRLAGGSDTQYF
few	TRBD1	TRBV7-2	TRBJ1-1	TGTGCCAGCAGCTCCGACAGGGGGCTGGCTGAAGCTTTCTTT	CASSSDRGLAEAFF
few	-	TRBV6-5	TRBJ1-1	TGTGCCAGCAGATCGGCGGGGGGGCACACTGAAGCTTTCTTT	CASRSAGGHTEAFF
-	-	TRBV6-6	TRBJ2-7	TGTGCCAGCGGACTCTCCTACGAGCAGTACTTC	CASGLSYEQYF
-	-	TRBV2	TRBJ1-1	TGTGCCAGCACCGATGGGACACAATTTGAAGCTTTCTTT	CASTDGTQFEAFF
-	-	TRBV19	TRBJ2-6	TGTGCCAGTAACCAGGGATCTGGGGCCAACGTCCTGACTTTC	CASNQGSGANVLTF
-	TRBD1	TRBV6-5	TRBJ1-3	TGTGCCAGCAGCCGGACAGGGGGCGGAAACACCATATATTTT	CASSRTGGGNTIYF
-	-	TRBV12-2	TRBJ2-3	TGTGCAAGTCGCCCCAGGACTAGCGGGGGAAAGAAGACGCAGTATTTT	CASRPRTSGGKKTQYF
-	TRBD2	TRBV7-2	TRBJ2-5	TGTGCCAGCAGCTCGGGTCTGCAGCGGGGGGGCCTGGGAGAGACCCAGTACTTC	CASSSGLQRGGLGETQYF
-	-	TRBV7-9	TRBJ1-1	TGTGCCAGCAGCTTCGGGGGGAACACTGAAGCTTTCTTT	CASSFGGNTEAFF
-	-	TRBV5-1	TRBJ2-5	TGCGCCAGCAGCTTGGGCACTAGCCGTAACCAAGAGACCCAGTACTTC	CASSLGTSRNQETQYF
-	-	TRBV29-1	TRBJ2-1	TGCAGCGTTGAGGCCCTGGACATTACCTCCTACAATGAGCAGTTCTTC	CSVEALDITSYNEQFF
-	TRBD1	TRBV5-1	TRBJ2-5	TGCGCCAGCAGCCCGCGGACAGGGAGAGAGACCCAGTACTTC	CASSPRTGRETQYF
once	-	TRBV5-4	TRBJ1-4	TGTGCCAGCAGCTCAACCGGAGGGACTGAACTGTTTTTT	CASSSTGGTELFF
-	-	TRBV6-5	TRBJ1-2	TGTGCCAGCACCGACAGCGTGTATGGCTACACCTTC	CASTDSVYGYTF
few	-	TRBV10-2	TRBJ1-1	TGCGCCAGCAGTGGGCAACAATACACTGAAGCTTTCTTT	CASSGQQYTEAFF